The rows below give T cell receptor beta chains drawn from one sample of a study of identical twins. One entry per CDR3 protein results from TCRdb running MiXCR on the 5' RACE reads. The data hold approximately 350,000 distinct CDR3 sequences, with approximately 13% observed a single time. The sample was also reused in another study, on yellow fever vaccine responses in identical twins.

The specimen was CD8+ T cells sorted from blood. Receptor source: a woman between 18 and 29 years old in good health. The CDR3 runs from the conserved cysteine through the conserved F or W. Clone size is given for some rows only: seen once, a few or many times, or a class if the clone is expanded.

j_call	v_call	clone_size	cdr3_aa
TRBJ2-7	TRBV2	-	CASRGGVGYEQYF
TRBJ1-2	TRBV6-5	few	CASSYGLGDAYGYTF
TRBJ2-3	TRBV24-1	-	CATSERTSFTDTQYF
TRBJ2-7	TRBV27	-	CASSLSETGLNPTYEQYF
TRBJ1-1	TRBV24-1	-	CATQQGPNTEAFF
TRBJ2-3	TRBV27	few	CASNRGRTDTQYF
TRBJ2-1	TRBV29-1	-	CSVEGGGEYNEQFF
TRBJ1-2	TRBV11-2	few	CASSLAEGRRGYTF
TRBJ2-2	TRBV29-1	-	CSVDASNTGELFF
TRBJ1-6	TRBV20-1	many	CSARDSGTGASPLHF
TRBJ1-5	TRBV12-3/TRBV12-4	few	CASSLEGASVQPQHF
TRBJ1-1	TRBV12-3/TRBV12-4	few	CASTPGQGAEAFF
TRBJ1-4	TRBV6-1	-	CASSRQGYEKLFF
TRBJ1-1	TRBV11-2	few	CASSTTNTEAFF
TRBJ2-5	TRBV7-8	-	CASSLLADYKETQYF
TRBJ2-4	TRBV2	many	CASSLGQGAAKNIQYF
TRBJ2-1	TRBV5-5	many	CASSGANNEQFF
TRBJ2-7	TRBV25-1	many	CASSPLRGDIDYEQYF
TRBJ1-3	TRBV29-1	few	CSVLSRDSLFSGNTIYF
TRBJ2-7	TRBV20-1	few	CSVTHSGRAAYEQYF
TRBJ1-2	TRBV6-2/TRBV6-3	-	CASSSQLVNYGYTF
TRBJ2-1	TRBV5-6	few	CASSSGAPNEQFF
TRBJ2-1	TRBV27	few	CASSLSKRGYEQFF
TRBJ2-2	TRBV12-3/TRBV12-4	-	CASIGDPVDSATGELFF
TRBJ2-5	TRBV7-8	once	CASSLVEGYQETQYF
TRBJ2-1	TRBV5-8	-	CASSLRLAGEDEQFF
TRBJ1-2	TRBV20-1	-	CSARTEANYGYTF
TRBJ2-1	TRBV21-1	-	CASSKGDRGHTHSYNEQFF
TRBJ2-1	TRBV7-8	-	CASSLGRFNEQFF
TRBJ2-3	TRBV20-1	few	CSARGQGITDTQYF
TRBJ2-1	TRBV5-5	-	CASSLGHLSSYNEQFF
TRBJ2-5	TRBV7-9	-	CASTKPPQETQYF
TRBJ2-5	TRBV11-1	-	CASSLYPGLAPPTLQETQYF
TRBJ1-6	TRBV4-2	-	CASRTGDSPLHF
TRBJ2-5	TRBV24-1	-	CATSDRGGWGETQYF
TRBJ1-1	TRBV10-2	-	CASKGLIRTEAFF
TRBJ2-1	TRBV9	many	CASSVGQGYNEQFF
TRBJ2-7	TRBV18	-	CASSPDRGIDEQYF
TRBJ2-1	TRBV12-3/TRBV12-4	-	CASSADQLRPNEQFF
TRBJ2-7	TRBV19	few	CASSPGLPEQYF
TRBJ2-2	TRBV28	-	CASDVGDHTGELFF
TRBJ2-1	TRBV5-1	few	CASSLSTGWVKEQFF
TRBJ2-5	TRBV15	-	CATSSPILAGLQETQYF
TRBJ2-1	TRBV7-6	many	CASSHRTSGDYNEQFF
TRBJ1-5	TRBV6-1	-	CASSPSSGGSNQPQHF
TRBJ2-1	TRBV7-2	-	CASSGGGTRVLNEQFF
TRBJ1-1	TRBV27	few	CASSLSQGHTEAFF
TRBJ2-1	TRBV11-2	-	CASSLDRSMAGGYNEQFF
TRBJ1-1	TRBV3-1	few	CASSQAYREDTEAFF
TRBJ1-1	TRBV6-5	-	CASSYPDRGEGFLTEAFF